The next 21 T cell receptor beta chains were all read from a single sample in a study of shared clonotypes between healthy human individuals. Measured with immunoSEQ multiplex PCR; TCRdb has only the in-frame clones, and not every one. Of 2 million to 2.5 million clones listed, 90% to 95% were seen once; the top ten hold 0.39%. Sequencing was performed on naive CD4+ T cells from PBMCs. The subset was: CD45RA+ positively selected. These receptors all come from a man in his late teens or twenties in good health. Some clones in this sample may be carry-over from other donors' samples.

The chain carries TRBV5-1 and TRBJ2-3, with D unresolved. The CDR3 is 11 amino acids. Germline V gene data show CDR1 as SGHRS and CDR2 as YFSETQ. Between the trimmed V and J ends, which lost 5 bases and 9 bases, there was a span of 10 bases. The CDR3 nucleotides read TGCGCCAGCAGGCTCCAGTACACGCAGTATTTT. Amino acid sequence: CASRLQYTQYF.

The chain employs TRBV10-1 and TRBJ2-7, with 9 bases identical to TRBD1. CDR1 and CDR2 from the germline V gene are WNHNN and SYGVQD (reference sequence). The CDR3 is 15 residues long. With 0 bases clipped from V and 6 bases from J, the junction kept 6 bases outside the gene matches. The CDR3 loop is CASSESRTGVPEQYF. CDR3 coding DNA: TGCGCCAGCAGTGAGTCTCGGACAGGGGTGCCCGAGCAGTACTTC.

The chain joins TRBV2 to TRBJ2-6, with D perhaps given as TRBD1 or TRBD2 (5 bases each). The V gene's germline CDR1 is SNHLY and CDR2 FYNNEI. The CDR3 spans 18 residues. Trimming cost V 5 bases and J 3 bases, with 20 bases left between them. The CDR3 loop is CASSLPVGRRGGANVLTF. CDR3 coding DNA: TGTGCCAGCAGTCTGCCCGTGGGACGTCGGGGTGGGGCCAACGTCCTGACTTTC.

Remarks on this clone: The same CDR3 can be traced to other DNA sequences in this sample. The J gene is TRBJ2-1, the V gene TRBV5-1; D is tentatively TRBD1 or TRBD2 (5 bases each). V dropped 0 bases and J dropped 4 bases, with 5 bases sitting between them. The CDR3 length is 13 residues. The germline V gene has CDR1 SGHRS and CDR2 YFSETQ. CDR3: CASSLGGYNEQFF. The CDR3 DNA reads as TGCGCCAGCAGCTTGGGGGGGTACAATGAGCAGTTCTTC.

A word on this clone: At the DNA level, this CDR3 is encoded by other sequences in the same sample as well. This rearrangement joins TRBV28 to TRBJ2-3, with TRBD2 matching 10 bases. The CDR3 spans 15 residues. The J segment lost 2 bases and the V segment lost 5 bases, leaving 4 bases of the junction unmatched. Germline V gives CDR1 MDHEN, CDR2 SYDVKM. The CDR3 here is CASSRTSGYTDTQYF. The CDR3 nucleotides read TGTGCCAGCAGTCGGACTAGCGGTTACACAGATACGCAGTATTTT. The full variable domain, rest sourced from reference TRBV28 and TRBJ2-3, is DVKVTQSSRYLVKRTGEKVFLECVQDMDHENMFWYRQDPGLGLRLIYFSYDVKMKEKGDIPEGYSVSREKKERFSLILESASTNQTSMYLCASSRTSGYTDTQYFGPGTRLTVL.

The rearrangement links TRBV4-2 to TRBJ2-5; 9 bases are a match to TRBD1. The germline CDR1 and CDR2 sequences are LGHNA and YNFKEQ. This CDR3 comprises 14 residues. V shed 4 bases and J 4 bases; nucleotides not matched to a gene: 4. Here the CDR3 reads CASSLRTGAETQYF. In nucleotides, the CDR3 is TGTGCCAGCAGCCTACGGACAGGGGCAGAGACCCAGTACTTC.

This clone occurred once. The chain uses TRBV5-4 and TRBJ2-1; TRBD2 is a possible D gene (5 bases). V lost 0 bases to trimming and J lost 8 bases, with 9 bases between them. CDR1 is SGHNT, CDR2 YYREEE, per germline (reference sequence). This CDR3 has 13 amino acids. CDR3: CASSLVGSDEQFF. CDR3 bases: TGTGCCAGCAGCTTGGTGGGTAGCGATGAGCAGTTCTTC.

The chain joins TRBV18 to TRBJ2-5, with TRBD1 as a possible D gene (5 bases). The ends were cut back, 5 bases at V and 3 bases at J, with 31 bases in the middle. The CDR3 has 20 residues. Looked up from germline, CDR1 is KGHSH and CDR2 is LQKENI. For the CDR3, the DNA is TGTGCCAGCTCAATAATCAGGGCCACTGGACCCAACGATCGTAAAGAGACCCAGTACTTC. Its protein is CASSIIRATGPNDRKETQYF.

The V and J genes are TRBV14 and TRBJ2-1; the D gene is possibly TRBD2 (6 bases). V lost 2 bases, J lost 1 base, and 15 bases lay in between. Germline assignment: CDR1 SGHDN and CDR2 FVKESK. The CDR3 contains 17 residues. The CDR3 region is CASSQWKWRVSYNEQFF. The CDR3 DNA sequence: TGTGCCAGCAGCCAATGGAAGTGGAGGGTTTCCTACAATGAGCAGTTCTTC.

This chain uses TRBV7-2 with TRBJ2-2, with 10 bases matching TRBD2. Germline loops: CDR1 SGHTA, CDR2 FQGNSA. The length of the CDR3 is 14 residues. The junction had 3 bases not matched to a gene; V was cut back by 8 bases and J by 3 bases. The CDR3 region is CASEGLAYTGELFF. As DNA, the CDR3 is TGTGCCAGCGAGGGACTAGCGTACACCGGGGAGCTGTTTTTT.

The gene calls are TRBV7-7 and TRBJ1-1; D unresolved. Germline V gene lookup returns CDR1 SSHAT and CDR2 FNYEAQ (reference sequence). This CDR3 has 13 residues. The V and J ends lost 0 bases and 0 bases respectively, with 2 bases between them. In DNA, the CDR3 is TGTGCCAGCAGCTTAGCTCTGAACACTGAAGCTTTCTTT. Its protein is CASSLALNTEAFF.

The J gene is TRBJ2-5, the V gene TRBV11-1; TRBD2 agrees at 10 bases. The junction had 13 bases not matched to a gene; V was cut back by 4 bases and J by 5 bases. The CDR3 is 17 residues long. From germline, CDR1 is SGHAT and CDR2 FQDESV (reference sequence). CDR3 nucleotide sequence: TGTGCCAGCAGCTCGCTGGGCAGCGGGAGGGTGGGGGAGACCCAGTACTTC. It encodes CASSSLGSGRVGETQYF.

V gene TRBV27 combines with J gene TRBJ2-4; either TRBD1 or TRBD2 may supply D (5 bases each). The V gene lost 5 bases and the J gene lost 6 bases, with 17 bases spanning the gap. The CDR3 covers 15 residues. Germline V CDR1 and CDR2: MNHEY, SMNVEV (reference sequence). Here the CDR3 DNA reads TGTGCCAGCAGTAGCTCCGGGGCTGGGGGAAACATTCAGTACTTC. Translation: CASSSSGAGGNIQYF.

The chain links TRBV5-1 to TRBJ2-3; 10 bases match TRBD2. CDR3 length equals 17 residues. V was clipped by 0 bases and J by 4 bases; unmatched bases: 8. Germline V gene data show CDR1 as SGHRS and CDR2 as YFSETQ. The CDR3, as DNA: TGCGCCAGCAGCTTGGGGGCTAGCGGGAGTCGGTCAGATACGCAGTATTTT. As protein: CASSLGASGSRSDTQYF.

The J gene is TRBJ2-2, the V gene TRBV2; D is perhaps TRBD2 (6 bases). Trimming pared 6 bases from V and 4 bases from J, leaving 15 bases between. The CDR3 extends over 15 amino acids. Germline loops: CDR1 SNHLY, CDR2 FYNNEI. The CDR3 nucleotides read TGTGCCAGCAGAGGGATGCAGGGAGGCACCGGGGAGCTGTTTTTT. This codes for CASRGMQGGTGELFF.

V is TRBV5-1 and J is TRBJ2-1, with TRBD1 as a possible D gene (5 bases). V shed 3 bases and J shed 0 bases, with 13 bases lying between them. Germline loops: CDR1 SGHRS, CDR2 YFSETQ. This CDR3 is 16 amino acids long. The chain's CDR3 is CASSSWGPSSYNEQFF. The CDR3, as DNA: TGCGCCAGCAGCTCGTGGGGCCCGAGCTCCTACAATGAGCAGTTCTTC.

This chain links TRBV5-1 with TRBJ2-1; D is possibly TRBD2 (6 bases). There are 16 residues in the CDR3. Germline values: CDR1 SGHRS, CDR2 YFSETQ. Trimming stripped 4 bases from V and 7 bases from J, with 21 bases between. The CDR3 bases are TGCGCCAGCAGCAGAGTGTTTAGCGGAGTCCTGAATGAGCAGTTCTTC. It specifies CASSRVFSGVLNEQFF.

V usage is TRBV27 and J usage is TRBJ2-7; a possible D gene is TRBD1 (6 bases). The CDR3 contains 12 residues. Germline-derived CDR1 and CDR2 are MNHEY and SMNVEV (reference sequence). V was clipped by 5 bases and J by 6 bases, with 11 bases between them. CDR3 nucleotide sequence: TGTGCCAGCAGTCCCATGACAGGCGAGCAGTACTTC. It translates to CASSPMTGEQYF.

Worth noting for this clone: At the DNA level, this CDR3 is encoded by other sequences in the same sample as well. DNA for the CDR3: TGTGCCAGCTCACCACCGTCGGCAGAGACCCAGTACTTC. Its translation is CASSPPSAETQYF. The rearrangement uses TRBV18 and TRBJ2-5; no clear D gene. Trimming removed 0 bases from V and 4 bases from J, with 6 bases in between. Per the germline V gene, CDR1 is KGHSH and CDR2 is LQKENI. This CDR3 has 13 residues.

This chain joins TRBV5-5 and TRBJ2-7; D unclear. This CDR3 contains 15 residues. The germline V and J ends were trimmed by 0 bases and 2 bases, with 12 bases remaining between them. CDR1 SGHKS and CDR2 YYEKEE come from the germline V gene (reference sequence). The CDR3 region is CASSLAVGRTYEQYF. For the CDR3, the DNA is TGTGCCAGCAGCTTGGCAGTCGGCAGAACCTACGAGCAGTACTTC.

The gene calls are TRBV4-1 and TRBJ2-5; D remains ambiguous. Germline V gives CDR1 MGHRA, CDR2 YSYEKL. The CDR3 extends over 17 amino acids. V was clipped by 0 bases and J by 5 bases, with 19 bases between them. Here the CDR3 DNA reads TGCGCCAGCAGCCAAGATCGAAAGGACGGTCTCCGGGAGACCCAGTACTTC. Translation: CASSQDRKDGLRETQYF.